This T cell receptor beta chain was identified during a study of T-cell memory formation after mild COVID-19. Study context: TCR clusters were largely donor specific. Points from the study as a whole: CD8+ contracting clones occupied EMRA, while CD4+ ones occupied mainly CM and EM. Pre-infection memory carried some responding clones, suggesting that cross-reactive memory joined.

Trimming removed 4 bases from V and 0 bases from J, with 6 bases in between. The CDR3 totals 13 residues. As to this clonotype: Its specificity is not known.

After 5'RACE with constant-segment primers, TCR alpha and TCR beta cDNA libraries carrying sample barcodes and UMIs were obtained. TCRdb passed the 5' RACE reads through MiXCR, listing each CDR3 protein once. The sample records hundreds of thousands of distinct CDR3 sequences, approximately 29% being singletons. Source material: PBMCs or a T cell subset sorted from them (not recorded which). The chain is built from TRBV12-3 or TRBV12-4 and TRBJ1-2; D is unclear. The sequence derives from an adult woman who had mild COVID-19 (a few samples of this study predate the infection). Cell type and time point are not known. The CDR3, as DNA: TGTGCCAGCAGTTCCCCGCCTAACTATGGCTACACCTTC. Translation: CASSSPPNYGYTF.